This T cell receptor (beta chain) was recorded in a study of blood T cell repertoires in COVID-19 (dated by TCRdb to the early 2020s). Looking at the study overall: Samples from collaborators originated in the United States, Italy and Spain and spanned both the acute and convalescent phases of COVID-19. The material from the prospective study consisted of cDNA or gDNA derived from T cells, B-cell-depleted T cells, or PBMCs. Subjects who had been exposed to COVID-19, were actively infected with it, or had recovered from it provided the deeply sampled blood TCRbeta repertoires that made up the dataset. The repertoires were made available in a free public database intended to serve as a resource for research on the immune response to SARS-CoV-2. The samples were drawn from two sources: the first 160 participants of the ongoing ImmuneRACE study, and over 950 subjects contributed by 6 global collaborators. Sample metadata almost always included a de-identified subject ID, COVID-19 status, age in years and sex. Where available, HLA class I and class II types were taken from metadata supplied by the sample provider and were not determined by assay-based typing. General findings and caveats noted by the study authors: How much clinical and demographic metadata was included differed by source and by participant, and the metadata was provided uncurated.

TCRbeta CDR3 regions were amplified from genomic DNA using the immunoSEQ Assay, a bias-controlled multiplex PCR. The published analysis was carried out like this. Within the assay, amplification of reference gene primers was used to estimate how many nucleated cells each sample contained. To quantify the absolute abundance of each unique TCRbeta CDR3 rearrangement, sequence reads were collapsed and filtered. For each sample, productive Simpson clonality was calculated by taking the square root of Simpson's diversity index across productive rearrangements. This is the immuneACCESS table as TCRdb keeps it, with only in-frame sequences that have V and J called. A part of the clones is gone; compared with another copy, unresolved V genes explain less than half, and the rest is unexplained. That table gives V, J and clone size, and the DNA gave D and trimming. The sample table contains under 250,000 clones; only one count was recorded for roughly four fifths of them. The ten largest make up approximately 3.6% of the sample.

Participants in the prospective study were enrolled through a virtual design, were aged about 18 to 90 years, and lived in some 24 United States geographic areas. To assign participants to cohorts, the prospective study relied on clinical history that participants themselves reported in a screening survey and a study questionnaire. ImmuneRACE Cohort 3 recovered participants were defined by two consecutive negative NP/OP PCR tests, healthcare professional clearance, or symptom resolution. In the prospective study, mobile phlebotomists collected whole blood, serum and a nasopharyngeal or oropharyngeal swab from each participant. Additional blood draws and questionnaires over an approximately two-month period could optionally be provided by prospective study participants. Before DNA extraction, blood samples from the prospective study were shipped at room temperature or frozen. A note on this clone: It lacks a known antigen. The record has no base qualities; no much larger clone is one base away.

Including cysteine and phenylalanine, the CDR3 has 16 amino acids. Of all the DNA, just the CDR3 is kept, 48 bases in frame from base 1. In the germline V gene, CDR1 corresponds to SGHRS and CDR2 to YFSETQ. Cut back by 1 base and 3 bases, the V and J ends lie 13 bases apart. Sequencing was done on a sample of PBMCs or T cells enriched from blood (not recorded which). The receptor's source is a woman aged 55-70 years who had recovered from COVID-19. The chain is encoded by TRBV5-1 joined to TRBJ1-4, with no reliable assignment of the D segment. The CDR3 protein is CASSLRVQEANEKLFF. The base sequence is TGCGCCAGCAGCTTGAGAGTCCAAGAGGCTAATGAAAAACTGTTTTTT.